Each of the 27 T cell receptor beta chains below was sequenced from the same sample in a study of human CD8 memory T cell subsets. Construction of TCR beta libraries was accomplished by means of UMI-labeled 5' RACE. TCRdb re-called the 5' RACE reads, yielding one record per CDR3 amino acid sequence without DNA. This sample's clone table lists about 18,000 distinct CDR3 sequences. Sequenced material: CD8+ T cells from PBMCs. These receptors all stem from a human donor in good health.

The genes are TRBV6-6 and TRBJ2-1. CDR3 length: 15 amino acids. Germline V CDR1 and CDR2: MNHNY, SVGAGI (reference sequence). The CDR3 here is CASSPDSNAYNEQFF.

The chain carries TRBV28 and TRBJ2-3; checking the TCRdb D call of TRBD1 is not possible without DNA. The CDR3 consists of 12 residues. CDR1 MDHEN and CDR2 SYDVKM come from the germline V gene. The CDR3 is CASSLPGDTQYF.

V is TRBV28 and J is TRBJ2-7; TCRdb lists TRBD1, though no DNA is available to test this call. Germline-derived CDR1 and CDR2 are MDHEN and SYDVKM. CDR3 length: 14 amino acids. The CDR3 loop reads CASRTDRALYEQYF.

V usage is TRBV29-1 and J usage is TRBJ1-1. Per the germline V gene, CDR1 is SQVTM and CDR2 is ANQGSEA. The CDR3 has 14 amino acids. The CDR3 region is CSVEPTAMNTEAFF.

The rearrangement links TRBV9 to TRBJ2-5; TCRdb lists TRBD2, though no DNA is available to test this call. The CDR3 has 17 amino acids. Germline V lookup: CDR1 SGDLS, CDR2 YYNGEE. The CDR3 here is CASSDNPEGGVQETQYF.

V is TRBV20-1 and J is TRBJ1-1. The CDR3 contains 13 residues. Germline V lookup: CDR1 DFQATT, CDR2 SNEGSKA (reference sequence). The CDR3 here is CSAQFRRNTEAFF.

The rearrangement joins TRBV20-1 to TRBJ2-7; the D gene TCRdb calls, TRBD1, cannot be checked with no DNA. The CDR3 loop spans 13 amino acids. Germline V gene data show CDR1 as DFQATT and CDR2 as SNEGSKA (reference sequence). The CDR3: CSARERGVREQYF.

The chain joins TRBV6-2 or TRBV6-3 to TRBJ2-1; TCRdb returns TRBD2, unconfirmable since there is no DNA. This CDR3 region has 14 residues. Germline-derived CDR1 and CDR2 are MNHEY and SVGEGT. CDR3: CASSGLAGGEEQFF.

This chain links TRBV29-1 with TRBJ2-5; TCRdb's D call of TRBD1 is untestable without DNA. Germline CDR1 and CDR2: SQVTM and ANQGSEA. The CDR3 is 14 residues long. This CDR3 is CSASDRDLEETQYF.

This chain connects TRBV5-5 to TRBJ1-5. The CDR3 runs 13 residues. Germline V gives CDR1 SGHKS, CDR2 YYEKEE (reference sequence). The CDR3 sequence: CASSADWNQPQHF. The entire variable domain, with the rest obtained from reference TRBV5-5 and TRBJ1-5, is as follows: DAGVTQSPTHLIKTRGQQVTLRCSPISGHKSVSWYQQVLGQGPQFIFQYYEKEERGRGNFPDRFSARQFPNYSSELNVNALLLGDSALYLCASSADWNQPQHFGDGTRLSIL.

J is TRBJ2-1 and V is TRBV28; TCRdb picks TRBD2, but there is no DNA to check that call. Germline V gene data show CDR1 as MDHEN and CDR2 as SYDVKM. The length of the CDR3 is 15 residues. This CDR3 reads CASSPRGLSYNEQFF.

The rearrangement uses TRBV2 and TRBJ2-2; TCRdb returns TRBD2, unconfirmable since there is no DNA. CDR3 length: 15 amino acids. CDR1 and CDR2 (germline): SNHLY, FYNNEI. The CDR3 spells CAGSLGGADTGELFF.

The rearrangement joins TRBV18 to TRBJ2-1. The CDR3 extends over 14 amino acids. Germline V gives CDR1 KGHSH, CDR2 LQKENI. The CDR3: CASSPPVGSNEQFF.

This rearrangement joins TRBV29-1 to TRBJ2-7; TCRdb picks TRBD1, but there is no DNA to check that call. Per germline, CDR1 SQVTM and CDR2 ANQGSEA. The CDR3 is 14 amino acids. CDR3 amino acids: CSVEGGAKSYEQYF.

The CDR3 is CARTGTVNTEAFF. The genes are TRBV2 and TRBJ1-1; TCRdb designates TRBD1, a call that cannot be tested without DNA. Germline CDR1 is SNHLY and CDR2 is FYNNEI. The CDR3 is 13 amino acids. Based on the CDR3 plus reference TRBV2 and TRBJ1-1, the full variable domain is EPEVTQTPSHQVTQMGQEVILRCVPISNHLYFYWYRQILGQKVEFLVSFYNNEISEKSEIFDDQFSVERPDGSNFTLKIRSTKLEDSAMYFCARTGTVNTEAFFGQGTRLTVV.

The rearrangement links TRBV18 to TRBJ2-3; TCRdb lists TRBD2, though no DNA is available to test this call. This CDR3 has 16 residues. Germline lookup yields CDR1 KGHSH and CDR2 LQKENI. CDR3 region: CASSHGTSVSTDTQYF.

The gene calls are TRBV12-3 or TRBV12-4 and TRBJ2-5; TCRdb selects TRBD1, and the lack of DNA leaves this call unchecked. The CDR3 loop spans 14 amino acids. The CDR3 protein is CASSLNRGGETQYF.

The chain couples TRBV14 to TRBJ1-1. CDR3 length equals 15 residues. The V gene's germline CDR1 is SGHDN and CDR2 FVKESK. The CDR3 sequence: CASSQDFFSHTEAFF.

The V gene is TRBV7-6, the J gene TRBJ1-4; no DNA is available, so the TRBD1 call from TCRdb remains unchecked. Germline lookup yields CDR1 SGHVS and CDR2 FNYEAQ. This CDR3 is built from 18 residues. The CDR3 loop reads CASSRTGTGGTTNEKLFF.

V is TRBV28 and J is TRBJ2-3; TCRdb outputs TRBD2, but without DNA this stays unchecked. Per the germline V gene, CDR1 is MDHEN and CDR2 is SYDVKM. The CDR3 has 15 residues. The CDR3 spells CASSLLRERTDTQYF.

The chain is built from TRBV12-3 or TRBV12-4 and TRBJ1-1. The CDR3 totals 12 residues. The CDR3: CASSLNGFEAFF.

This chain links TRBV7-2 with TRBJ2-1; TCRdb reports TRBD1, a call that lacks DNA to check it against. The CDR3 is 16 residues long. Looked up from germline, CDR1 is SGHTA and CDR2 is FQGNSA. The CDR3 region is CASSFYEGRLYNEQFF.

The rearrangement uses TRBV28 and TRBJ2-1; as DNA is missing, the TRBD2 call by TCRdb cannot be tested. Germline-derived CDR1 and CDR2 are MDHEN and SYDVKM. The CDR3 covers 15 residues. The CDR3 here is CASSLALALNNEQFF.

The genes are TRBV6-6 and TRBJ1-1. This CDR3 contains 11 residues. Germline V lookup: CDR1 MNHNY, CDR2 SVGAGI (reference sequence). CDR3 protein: CASSYDREAFF.

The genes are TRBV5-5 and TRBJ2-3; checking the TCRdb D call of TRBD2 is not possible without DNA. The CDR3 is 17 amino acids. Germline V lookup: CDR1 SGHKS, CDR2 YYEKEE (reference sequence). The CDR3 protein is CASSLEPGLANTDTQYF.

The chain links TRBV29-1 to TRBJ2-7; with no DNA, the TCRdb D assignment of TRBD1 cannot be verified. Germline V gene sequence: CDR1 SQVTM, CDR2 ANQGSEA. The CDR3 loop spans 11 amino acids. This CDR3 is CSVQGAYEQYF.

CDR3 amino acids: CASSISYPSSYNEQFF. The chain carries TRBV19 and TRBJ2-1. There are 16 residues in the CDR3. From germline, CDR1 is LNHDA and CDR2 SQIVND (reference sequence).